This is a list of T cell receptor beta chains from one sample in a study of CD8 T cells in ankylosing spondylitis. TCRdb called the 5' RACE reads again in MiXCR, with one record for every CDR3 protein. This sample has about 440,000 distinct CDR3 sequences, with about 15% found just once. Sequenced material: blood, either unsorted or a sorted T cell fraction (not recorded which). These TCRs come from a male donor with ankylosing spondylitis. Each CDR3 is given with its conserved first and last residue. Fields, in order: clone size, CDR3 length, V gene, J gene, D gene, CDR3 protein, CDR3 DNA. D genes are given only for firm matches. For some rows the clone size is stated as once, few or many, or as a class when expanded; others skip it.

clone_size: -
cdr3_length: 14
v_call: TRBV7-2
j_call: TRBJ2-3
d_call: -
cdr3_aa: CASSLGGAIDTQYF
cdr3_nt: TGTGCCAGCAGCCTAGGCGGGGCGATAGATACGCAGTATTTT

clone_size: -
cdr3_length: 18
v_call: TRBV27
j_call: TRBJ1-3
d_call: TRBD1
cdr3_aa: CASSSRRPGQGTGNTIYF
cdr3_nt: TGTGCCAGCAGTTCCCGAAGGCCGGGACAGGGGACTGGAAACACCATATATTTT

clone_size: -
cdr3_length: 14
v_call: TRBV20-1
j_call: TRBJ1-3
d_call: -
cdr3_aa: CSARETRSGNTIYF
cdr3_nt: TGCAGTGCTAGAGAGACCCGATCTGGAAACACCATATATTTT

clone_size: few
cdr3_length: 14
v_call: TRBV4-1
j_call: TRBJ1-3
d_call: -
cdr3_aa: CASSLGPSGNTIYF
cdr3_nt: TGCGCCAGCAGCCTTGGACCCTCTGGAAACACCATATATTTT

clone_size: few
cdr3_length: 13
v_call: TRBV5-6
j_call: TRBJ1-2
d_call: -
cdr3_aa: CASSLGYRDGYTF
cdr3_nt: TGTGCCAGCAGCTTGGGGTACAGGGATGGCTACACCTTC

clone_size: -
cdr3_length: 14
v_call: TRBV14
j_call: TRBJ1-2
d_call: -
cdr3_aa: CASSQAGSGYGYTF
cdr3_nt: TGTGCCAGCAGCCAAGCAGGTTCCGGCTATGGCTACACCTTC

clone_size: -
cdr3_length: 15
v_call: TRBV5-1
j_call: TRBJ2-2
d_call: TRBD2
cdr3_aa: CASSTEGRGTGELFF
cdr3_nt: TGCGCCAGCAGCACCGAGGGGAGGGGAACCGGGGAGCTGTTTTTT

clone_size: few
cdr3_length: 14
v_call: TRBV24-1
j_call: TRBJ2-2
d_call: -
cdr3_aa: CATAVREPGGELFF
cdr3_nt: TGTGCCACGGCCGTCCGGGAACCTGGGGGGGAGCTGTTTTTT

clone_size: many
cdr3_length: 15
v_call: TRBV12-3/TRBV12-4
j_call: TRBJ2-1
d_call: -
cdr3_aa: CASSFVGRAIVYQFF
cdr3_nt: TGTGCCAGCAGTTTCGTGGGAAGGGCTATTGTGTATCAGTTCTTC

clone_size: many
cdr3_length: 14
v_call: TRBV3-1
j_call: TRBJ2-5
d_call: -
cdr3_aa: CASSQSRGQETQYF
cdr3_nt: TGTGCCAGCAGCCAAAGTAGGGGGCAAGAGACCCAGTACTTC

clone_size: many
cdr3_length: 14
v_call: TRBV12-3/TRBV12-4
j_call: TRBJ2-7
d_call: TRBD2
cdr3_aa: CASTVAGGQSEQYF
cdr3_nt: TGTGCCAGCACCGTAGCGGGGGGGCAGAGCGAGCAGTACTTC

clone_size: few
cdr3_length: 15
v_call: TRBV7-8
j_call: TRBJ2-1
d_call: TRBD1
cdr3_aa: CASSSRGDRGHEQFF
cdr3_nt: TGTGCCAGCAGCTCCCGTGGGGACAGGGGCCATGAGCAGTTCTTC

clone_size: -
cdr3_length: 16
v_call: TRBV5-1
j_call: TRBJ2-1
d_call: -
cdr3_aa: CASSLAPGGRYNEQFF
cdr3_nt: TGCGCCAGCAGCTTGGCCCCTGGCGGGCGCTACAATGAGCAGTTCTTC

clone_size: -
cdr3_length: 12
v_call: TRBV29-1
j_call: TRBJ1-5
d_call: -
cdr3_aa: CSDIQGNQPQHF
cdr3_nt: TGCAGCGACATTCAGGGGAATCAGCCCCAGCATTTT

clone_size: few
cdr3_length: 14
v_call: TRBV6-1
j_call: TRBJ1-5
d_call: -
cdr3_aa: CASSELRAGRPQHF
cdr3_nt: TGTGCCAGCAGTGAACTTAGGGCCGGGAGGCCCCAGCATTTT

clone_size: few
cdr3_length: 16
v_call: TRBV20-1
j_call: TRBJ2-1
d_call: TRBD2
cdr3_aa: CSARGTSGGAGNEQFF
cdr3_nt: TGCAGTGCTAGAGGGACTAGCGGGGGGGCGGGAAATGAGCAGTTCTTC

clone_size: few
cdr3_length: 15
v_call: TRBV4-2
j_call: TRBJ1-2
d_call: -
cdr3_aa: CASSQDQQIWGGYTF
cdr3_nt: TGTGCCAGCAGCCAAGATCAGCAGATTTGGGGCGGCTACACCTTC

clone_size: many
cdr3_length: 13
v_call: TRBV12-3/TRBV12-4
j_call: TRBJ1-5
d_call: -
cdr3_aa: CASSQEEGQPQHF
cdr3_nt: TGTGCCAGCAGCCAGGAAGAAGGCCAGCCCCAGCATTTT

clone_size: few
cdr3_length: 12
v_call: TRBV20-1
j_call: TRBJ2-3
d_call: -
cdr3_aa: CSASISTDTQYF
cdr3_nt: TGCAGTGCCTCCATAAGCACAGATACGCAGTATTTT

clone_size: -
cdr3_length: 17
v_call: TRBV7-2
j_call: TRBJ2-1
d_call: TRBD2
cdr3_aa: CASSLGGTSGGNNEQFF
cdr3_nt: TGTGCCAGCAGCTTAGGTGGGACTAGCGGGGGAAACAATGAGCAGTTCTTC

clone_size: many
cdr3_length: 11
v_call: TRBV7-2
j_call: TRBJ2-3
d_call: -
cdr3_aa: CASSDSGRQYF
cdr3_nt: TGTGCCAGCAGTGACTCGGGAAGGCAGTATTTT

clone_size: -
cdr3_length: 13
v_call: TRBV28
j_call: TRBJ1-5
d_call: -
cdr3_aa: CASSFDRAQPQHF
cdr3_nt: TGTGCCAGCAGTTTTGACCGGGCGCAGCCCCAGCATTTT

clone_size: many
cdr3_length: 15
v_call: TRBV5-1
j_call: TRBJ2-7
d_call: -
cdr3_aa: CASSLAGGLGNEQYF
cdr3_nt: TGCGCCAGCAGCTTGGCCGGGGGCCTTGGGAACGAGCAGTACTTC

clone_size: -
cdr3_length: 15
v_call: TRBV5-1
j_call: TRBJ2-7
d_call: TRBD1
cdr3_aa: CASSLVTGASYEQYF
cdr3_nt: TGCGCCAGCAGCTTGGTGACAGGGGCATCCTACGAGCAGTACTTC

clone_size: many
cdr3_length: 16
v_call: TRBV5-1
j_call: TRBJ2-5
d_call: TRBD2
cdr3_aa: CASSSGEGRLVETQYF
cdr3_nt: TGCGCCAGCAGCTCGGGGGAGGGCCGTCTCGTGGAGACCCAGTACTTC

clone_size: -
cdr3_length: 15
v_call: TRBV12-3/TRBV12-4
j_call: TRBJ2-2
d_call: TRBD2
cdr3_aa: CAARRTSGRGGELFF
cdr3_nt: TGTGCCGCCCGACGGACTAGCGGAAGAGGCGGGGAGCTGTTTTTT

clone_size: -
cdr3_length: 12
v_call: TRBV2
j_call: TRBJ2-5
d_call: -
cdr3_aa: CASRASEETQYF
cdr3_nt: TGTGCCAGCCGGGCTAGCGAGGAGACCCAGTACTTC

clone_size: -
cdr3_length: 15
v_call: TRBV6-5
j_call: TRBJ1-5
d_call: -
cdr3_aa: CASSFQGTSNQPQHF
cdr3_nt: TGTGCCAGCAGTTTCCAGGGTACAAGCAATCAGCCCCAGCATTTT

clone_size: many
cdr3_length: 13
v_call: TRBV27
j_call: TRBJ1-1
d_call: TRBD1
cdr3_aa: CASSLTGYTEAFF
cdr3_nt: TGTGCCAGCAGTTTGACAGGGTACACTGAAGCTTTCTTT

clone_size: -
cdr3_length: 14
v_call: TRBV20-1
j_call: TRBJ2-3
d_call: -
cdr3_aa: CSAEDRRGADTQYF
cdr3_nt: TGCAGTGCGGAGGACAGGCGGGGGGCAGATACGCAGTATTTT

clone_size: few
cdr3_length: 18
v_call: TRBV4-2
j_call: TRBJ2-3
d_call: TRBD1
cdr3_aa: CASSQVGLDRASTDTQYF
cdr3_nt: TGTGCCAGCAGCCAGGTTGGGCTGGACAGGGCAAGCACAGATACGCAGTATTTT